The 27 T cell receptor beta chains reported below all come from one sample, sequenced in a study of blood T cell repertoires in COVID-19. Method: immunoSEQ multiplex PCR; TCRdb's copy keeps in-frame clones and lacks some. Of around 120,000 clones in the sample, roughly 80% are singletons; the top ten hold 20% to 30%. Source material: peripheral blood. These receptors came from a human donor in a cohort sampled during active COVID-19.

The rearrangement joins TRBV28 to TRBJ1-1; 9 bases map to TRBD1. With 2 bases clipped from V and 4 bases from J, the junction kept 8 bases outside the gene matches. The germline V gene has CDR1 MDHEN and CDR2 SYDVKM. The CDR3 length is 16 residues. The CDR3 is CASSLRSTGGVTEAFF. Written as DNA, the CDR3 is TGTGCCAGCAGTTTAAGGTCGACAGGGGGAGTCACTGAAGCTTTCTTT.

The genes are TRBV11-2 and TRBJ2-1; 7 bases are shared with TRBD2. Germline lookup yields CDR1 SGHAT and CDR2 FQNNGV. J lost 9 bases, V lost 6 bases, and 14 bases had no gene match. The CDR3 length is 15 residues. DNA of the CDR3: TGTGCCAGCAGTCTGAACAGCGGGAACATGGGTGAGCAGTTCTTC. This translates into CASSLNSGNMGEQFF.

V gene TRBV5-1 combines with J gene TRBJ1-1; 8 positions match TRBD1. The CDR3 runs 16 residues. With V trimmed by 3 bases and J by 5 bases, 12 bases remained unmatched. Germline V CDR1 and CDR2: SGHRS, YFSETQ. CDR3 in amino acids: CASSSLDSGGATEAFF. The CDR3 DNA is TGCGCCAGCAGCTCCTTGGATTCAGGGGGCGCGACTGAAGCTTTCTTT.

The rearrangement links TRBV28 to TRBJ1-5, with D unclear. The CDR3 has 12 residues. Germline-derived CDR1 and CDR2 are MDHEN and SYDVKM. V was cut by 8 bases and J by 6 bases, with 11 bases left in between. The CDR3 DNA sequence: TGTGCCAGCGTGGGAGTGGCTCAGCCCCAGCATTTT. Translated, it gives CASVGVAQPQHF.

This chain uses TRBV5-1 with TRBJ2-3, with TRBD2 identical over 7 bases. The CDR3 extends over 15 amino acids. Germline V gene data show CDR1 as SGHRS and CDR2 as YFSETQ. V trimming: 3 bases; J trimming: 6 bases; junction bases outside the gene matches: 10. The CDR3 nucleotides are TGCGCCAGCAGCTATGGACTAGACTCGCTGGATACGCAGTATTTT. As protein: CASSYGLDSLDTQYF.

This chain uses TRBV27 with TRBJ2-3; 12 bases align to TRBD2. V gave up 5 bases and J gave up 3 bases; unmatched junction bases: 15. The V gene's germline CDR1 is MNHEY and CDR2 SMNVEV (reference sequence). The CDR3 runs to 19 residues. CDR3 in amino acids: CASSGGRRLAGEGTDTQYF. The DNA of the CDR3 is TGTGCCAGCAGTGGGGGGAGGAGACTAGCGGGAGAAGGGACAGATACGCAGTATTTT.

The gene calls are TRBV5-8 and TRBJ2-5; D unresolved. CDR1 is SGHTS, CDR2 YDEGEE, per germline. This CDR3 spans 10 amino acids. Trimming stripped 7 bases from V and 7 bases from J, with 8 bases between. CDR3 amino acids: CASPLGTQYF. CDR3 DNA sequence: TGTGCCAGCCCCCTCGGGACCCAGTACTTC. The full variable domain, completed using reference TRBV5-8 and TRBJ2-5, is EAGVTQSPTHLIKTRGQQATLRCSPISGHTSVYWYQQALGLGLQFLLWYDEGEERNRGNFPPRFSGRQFPNYSSELNVNALELEDSALYLCASPLGTQYFGPGTRLLVL.

The chain carries TRBV15 and TRBJ2-5; 11 bases are a match to TRBD2. From germline, CDR1 is LNHNV and CDR2 YYDKDF (reference sequence). The CDR3 loop spans 14 amino acids. V was pared by 7 bases and J by 3 bases, with 4 bases of the junction left unmatched. For the CDR3, the DNA is TGTGCCACCAAGGGACTAGCGGTTAAAGAGACCCAGTACTTC. It codes for CATKGLAVKETQYF.

The V gene is TRBV5-5, the J gene TRBJ2-3; 9 bases align to TRBD1. CDR3 length: 13 amino acids. Germline loops: CDR1 SGHKS, CDR2 YYEKEE (reference sequence). Trimming removed 3 bases from V and 4 bases from J; junction bases left unmatched: 0. The CDR3 is CASSWDRADTQYF. In DNA, the CDR3 is TGTGCCAGCAGCTGGGACAGGGCAGATACGCAGTATTTT.

V usage is TRBV18 and J usage is TRBJ1-6, with 8 bases matching TRBD1. Trimming cost V 2 bases and J 6 bases; bases outside gene matches: 3. CDR1 is KGHSH and CDR2 is LQKENI in the germline V gene. The CDR3 consists of 15 residues. This CDR3 is CASSPLTGANSPLHF. CDR3 nucleotides: TGTGCCAGCTCACCATTGACAGGGGCTAATTCACCCCTCCACTTT.

V usage is TRBV5-5 and J usage is TRBJ2-2; 10 positions agree with TRBD1. The length of the CDR3 is 18 residues. With 4 bases clipped from V and 0 bases from J, the junction kept 9 bases outside the gene matches. The germline V gene has CDR1 SGHKS and CDR2 YYEKEE (reference sequence). Here the CDR3 DNA reads TGTGCCAGCAGCGGGCTCGGCGGGACAGGGGCGAACACCGGGGAGCTGTTTTTT. Translating it yields CASSGLGGTGANTGELFF.

The V and J genes are TRBV15 and TRBJ1-1; TRBD1 agrees at 9 bases. The CDR3 sequence is 18 residues long. Germline V lookup: CDR1 LNHNV, CDR2 YYDKDF (reference sequence). V dropped 2 bases and J dropped 3; count of bases not matched to a gene: 13. In nucleotides, the CDR3 is TGTGCCACCAGCAGACGCAGGACAGGGGATTTGAGGGACACTGAAGCTTTCTTT. Translating it yields CATSRRRTGDLRDTEAFF.

J is TRBJ1-1 and V is TRBV7-2; perhaps TRBD1 as D (5 bases). Trimming left V 4 bases short and J 1 base short, with 16 bases between. The germline gives CDR1 SGHTA, CDR2 FQGNSA. The CDR3 consists of 16 residues. The CDR3 protein is CASSSAREGRNTEAFF. The CDR3 DNA follows: TGTGCCAGCAGCTCCGCCAGGGAGGGGCGGAACACTGAAGCTTTCTTT.

The V gene is TRBV18, the J gene TRBJ2-3, with D perhaps TRBD2 (6 bases). Between the trimmed V and J ends, which lost 6 bases and 4 bases, there was a span of 17 bases. The V gene's germline CDR1 is KGHSH and CDR2 LQKENI. The length of the CDR3 is 15 residues. The CDR3 reads CASSPDAGSADTQYF. The CDR3 DNA sequence: TGTGCCAGCTCTCCAGACGCGGGGTCCGCAGATACGCAGTATTTT.

J is TRBJ2-1 and V is TRBV25-1, with 7 bases matching TRBD2. The V gene end was trimmed by 7 bases and the J gene end by 3 bases; junction bases not matched to a gene: 15. The CDR3 runs to 17 residues. Germline V gene sequence: CDR1 MGHDK, CDR2 SYGVNS. CDR3 DNA: TGTGCCAGCACCCAACCGCGCGGCGGGAGACTCTACAATGAGCAGTTCTTC. Amino acids: CASTQPRGGRLYNEQFF. Supplemented by reference TRBV25-1 and TRBJ2-1, the full variable domain reads EADIYQTPRYLVIGTGKKITLECSQTMGHDKMYWYQQDPGMELHLIHYSYGVNSTEKGDLSSESTVSRIRTEHFPLTLESARPSHTSQYLCASTQPRGGRLYNEQFFGPGTRLTVL.

V usage is TRBV5-1 and J usage is TRBJ1-3, with no clear D. The CDR3 contains 13 residues. Germline V gives CDR1 SGHRS, CDR2 YFSETQ. Trimming left V 5 bases short and J 3 bases short, with 9 bases between. The DNA of the CDR3 is TGCGCCAGCAGTACCGGGGATGGAAACACCATATATTTT. Residues: CASSTGDGNTIYF. Using reference TRBV5-1 and TRBJ1-3 for the parts outside the CDR3, the full variable domain is KAGVTQTPRYLIKTRGQQVTLSCSPISGHRSVSWYQQTPGQGLQFLFEYFSETQRNKGNFPGRFSGRQFSNSRSEMNVSTLELGDSALYLCASSTGDGNTIYFGEGSWLTVV.

The chain joins TRBV11-1 to TRBJ1-2; weak D call: TRBD1 (5 bases). Trimming cost V 7 bases and J 2 bases, with 17 bases left between them. This CDR3 region has 15 residues. Germline CDR1 is SGHAT and CDR2 is FQDESV (reference sequence). CDR3 sequence (DNA): TGTGCCAGCACGCCCGGGTCAGGGCCGAACTATGGCTACACCTTC. Amino acids: CASTPGSGPNYGYTF.

This clone was found a few times. V is TRBV27 and J is TRBJ1-5; D remains ambiguous. The length of the CDR3 is 14 residues. The V gene's germline CDR1 is MNHEY and CDR2 SMNVEV (reference sequence). V was shortened by 6 bases and J by 0 bases, with 9 bases between the two germline ends. In DNA, the CDR3 is TGTGCCAGCAGAAAGACAATTAGCAATCAGCCCCAGCATTTT. Its translation: CASRKTISNQPQHF.

This clone has only one observation. This chain links TRBV4-1 with TRBJ1-6; D might be TRBD1 (5 bases). V lost 3 bases, J lost 7 bases, and 13 bases lay in between. Germline V gene lookup returns CDR1 MGHRA and CDR2 YSYEKL. The CDR3 totals 15 residues. The CDR3 coding sequence is TGCGCCAGCAGCCAGCCGGGACGGGGGAATTCACCCCTCCACTTT. It codes for CASSQPGRGNSPLHF.

This chain links TRBV5-1 with TRBJ1-2, with unresolved D. The length of the CDR3 is 13 residues. CDR1 SGHRS and CDR2 YFSETQ come from the germline V gene. The germline V and J ends were trimmed by 2 bases and 6 bases, with 11 bases remaining between them. CDR3 in DNA: TGCGCCAGCAGCTTATACGGGGTTGATGGCTACACCTTC. This codes for CASSLYGVDGYTF. The full variable domain, its missing parts supplied by reference TRBV5-1 and TRBJ1-2, is KAGVTQTPRYLIKTRGQQVTLSCSPISGHRSVSWYQQTPGQGLQFLFEYFSETQRNKGNFPGRFSGRQFSNSRSEMNVSTLELGDSALYLCASSLYGVDGYTFGSGTRLTVV.

This chain uses TRBV7-2 with TRBJ2-7, with 16 nucleotides matching TRBD2. CDR3 length: 20 residues. Germline CDR1 reads SGHTA; CDR2 reads FQGNSA. V lost 0 bases and J lost 5; bases outside the gene matches: 13. CDR3 sequence (DNA): TGTGCCAGCAGCTTAGCGCCGGGACTAGCGGGGGGGCCCGGGCGTAACGAGCAGTACTTC. Translation gives CASSLAPGLAGGPGRNEQYF.

The chain employs TRBV14 and TRBJ2-1, with 13 bases identical to TRBD2. The CDR3 has 17 residues. Germline lookup yields CDR1 SGHDN and CDR2 FVKESK. V shed 4 bases and J 8 bases; nucleotides not matched to a gene: 11. The CDR3 loop reads CASSPGLAGRPSDEQFF. The CDR3 DNA sequence: TGTGCCAGCAGCCCGGGACTAGCGGGGCGACCGTCGGATGAGCAGTTCTTC.

CDR3 protein: CASSVGEGARTDTQYF. The CDR3 nucleotides read TGTGCCAGCAGCGTAGGAGAGGGGGCGAGGACAGATACGCAGTATTTT. This sequence joins TRBV9 and TRBJ2-3; 7 bases align to TRBD1. The V gene's germline CDR1 is SGDLS and CDR2 YYNGEE. J gave up 3 bases and V 0 bases, and 7 bases lay outside the gene matches. This CDR3 is built from 16 residues. Filled out from reference TRBV9 and TRBJ2-3, the complete variable domain reads DSGVTQTPKHLITATGQRVTLRCSPRSGDLSVYWYQQSLDQGLQFLIQYYNGEERAKGNILERFSAQQFPDLHSELNLSSLELGDSALYFCASSVGEGARTDTQYFGPGTRLTVL.

The V and J genes are TRBV2 and TRBJ2-1; tentatively, D is TRBD2 (5 bases). V lost 7 bases and J 9 bases, leaving 16 bases between the germline ends. The CDR3 covers 13 residues. The germline V gene encodes CDR1 SNHLY and CDR2 FYNNEI. DNA of the CDR3: TGTGCCAGCACTCAGCGGCTGTGGGGTGAGCAGTTCTTC. It translates to CASTQRLWGEQFF.

This clone was detected only a few times. V and J are TRBV29-1 and TRBJ2-2; D possibly corresponds to TRBD2 (6 bases). Germline V CDR1 and CDR2: SQVTM, ANQGSEA. The CDR3 has 13 residues. V was trimmed by 4 bases and J by 3 bases, leaving 9 bases between them. Here the CDR3 DNA reads TGCAGCGTTGCCGGGACTTACACCGGGGAGCTGTTTTTT. Its protein product is CSVAGTYTGELFF.

The chain recombines TRBV12-2 with TRBJ1-2. TRBV12-2 has pseudogene status. The CDR3 sequence is 15 residues long. In nucleotides, the CDR3 is TGTGCAAGTCGCAAAACCTACCCGCCGTGGTATGGCTACACCTTC. Protein product: CASRKTYPPWYGYTF.

V gene TRBV4-2 combines with J gene TRBJ2-7; 7 bases agree with TRBD1. This CDR3 comprises 15 residues. Germline CDR1 reads LGHNA; CDR2 reads YNFKEQ. With 0 bases clipped from V and 4 bases from J, the junction kept 6 bases outside the gene matches. The CDR3: CASSQDATGSYEQYF. CDR3 nucleotides: TGTGCCAGCAGCCAAGACGCGACAGGGTCGTACGAGCAGTACTTC.